This T cell receptor beta chain was retrieved from a study of T cells in Graves' hyperthyroidism and ophthalmopathy. RNA transcripts were the template for amplifying TCR beta CDR3 regions. Primed by the HTBI set, a first-round RT-PCR was run on the TCR CDR3. TCRdb processed the multiplex PCR reads anew with MiXCR; each CDR3 protein has one entry. The sample holds under 400,000 distinct CDR3 sequences, 15% seen once. The length of the CDR3 is 17 residues. CDR1 is MNHEY, CDR2 SMNVEV, per germline (reference sequence). Trimming pared 6 bases from V and 5 bases from J, leaving 26 bases between. The sequence was collected from a woman aged 55-69 years with Graves' ophthalmopathy. This chain connects TRBV27 to TRBJ2-7, with a tentative D call TRBD1 (8 bases). Sequencing was performed on blood. The CDR3 DNA is TGTGCCAGCAGCAGACAGGGGTTGGTCGGGAGGAGCAACGAGCAGTACTTC. This encodes CASSRQGLVGRSNEQYF.